The clone carrying this TCR beta chain was seen ten or more times. The sample originates from a study of T-cell reconstitution after alpha-beta-depleted transplantation in children. Unique molecular identifiers were incorporated during preparation of the TCRbeta library. TCRdb redid the calling of the PCR reads with MiXCR, one entry per CDR3 protein. The table records 240,000 or so distinct CDR3 sequences, around 12% of them present only once. CDR3 size: 16 residues. The V end lost 0 bases, the J end lost 5 bases, and 16 bases lay between the germline ends. The germline gives CDR1 LGHNA, CDR2 YNFKEQ. The rearrangement uses TRBV4-2 and TRBJ1-1; weak D call: TRBD1 (6 bases). The TCR originated in a human donor who donated a stem cell graft to a child with acute lymphoblastic leukemia. Sequencing was performed on PBMCs from the stem cell graft donor, taken from the stem cell graft. The CDR3 here is CASSQDLIRGGTEAFF. Written as DNA, the CDR3 is TGTGCCAGCAGCCAAGATCTCATCAGGGGAGGTACTGAAGCTTTCTTT.